The next 22 T cell receptor beta chains were all read from a single sample in a study of spatial heterogeneity in lung cancer. Study results and limitations: Tumors with more nonsynonymous mutations had more expanded intratumoral alpha and beta TCRs.

As for time point: sample taken at primary tumor resection. From the 5' RACE reads, TCRdb called clonotypes with MiXCR, one entry per CDR3 protein. The table shows several thousand distinct CDR3 sequences, with roughly a tenth occurring only once. What these receptors recognize is not known. The sample here was lung tumor tissue, taken at surgery. The source of these receptors is a male donor with early-stage non-small cell lung cancer.

V usage is TRBV7-9 and J usage is TRBJ2-7, with 10 bases fitting TRBD1. Trimming took 4 bases from V and 5 from J; bases not matched to a gene: 5. The CDR3 contains 14 residues. CDR1 SEHNR and CDR2 FQNEAQ come from the germline V gene (reference sequence). The CDR3 coding sequence is TGTGCCAGCAGCTCTGACAGGGGGCCCAACGAGCAGTACTTC. Translated: CASSSDRGPNEQYF.

This clonotype is large within its sample. The chain links TRBV20-1 to TRBJ1-6, with 9 bases matching TRBD1. The germline gives CDR1 DFQATT, CDR2 SNEGSKA (reference sequence). This CDR3 has 14 residues. The DNA of the CDR3 is TGCAGCTCCGGACAGGGGCAAGGGAATTCACCCCTCCACTTT. It specifies CSSGQGQGNSPLHF.

This clonotype has a count of ten or more. CDR3 DNA: TGTGCCTGGAGTGCTCAATACGAGCAGTACTTC. Its translation is CAWSAQYEQYF. V is TRBV30 and J is TRBJ2-7; D is undetermined. This CDR3 has 11 amino acids. Germline loops: CDR1 GTSNPN, CDR2 SVGIG (reference sequence). V was trimmed by 1 base and J by 4 bases, leaving 5 bases between them.

The chain is built from TRBV20-1 and TRBJ2-2; D gene unclear. The CDR3 consists of 12 residues. V was cut by 6 bases and J by 2 bases, with 7 bases left in between. Germline lookup yields CDR1 DFQATT and CDR2 SNEGSKA (reference sequence). CDR3 sequence: CSARQNTGELFF. The CDR3 region has the DNA TGCAGTGCGCGACAAAACACCGGGGAGCTGTTTTTT.

Points on this clonotype: An end of the junction does not agree with germline; a read error may underlie this. The chain joins TRBV29-1 to TRBJ2-1; TRBD2 is a possible D gene (5 bases). Germline V gene sequence: CDR1 SQVTM, CDR2 ANQGSEA. The CDR3 has 15 amino acids. This chain's CDR3 is CSVVGGSSSYNAQFF. The CDR3, as DNA: TGCAGCGTTGTCGGCGGGTCTAGCTCCTACAATGCGCAGTTCTTC.

This clonotype came up many times. The chain couples TRBV3-1 to TRBJ1-1, with TRBD1 matching 8 bases. CDR1 LGHDT and CDR2 YNNKEL come from the germline V gene (reference sequence). The V segment lost 4 bases and the J segment 6 bases; nucleotides outside the gene matches: 7. The CDR3 extends over 14 amino acids. This CDR3 is CASSPTGGRAEAFF. CDR3 DNA sequence: TGTGCCAGCAGCCCCACAGGGGGGCGGGCTGAAGCTTTCTTT.

Only a few counts were recorded for this clonotype. V is TRBV2 and J is TRBJ2-7, with a weak D call TRBD2 (5 bases). This CDR3 has 13 residues. CDR1 and CDR2 from the germline V gene are SNHLY and FYNNEI. The V gene lost 6 bases and the J gene lost 6 bases, with 15 bases spanning the gap. The CDR3 loop is CASRGGPAGEQYF. The CDR3 bases are TGTGCCAGCAGGGGCGGGCCAGCTGGCGAGCAGTACTTC.

This clonotype was counted between two and nine times. The rearrangement uses TRBV27 and TRBJ2-1; 9 bases agree with TRBD2. This CDR3 comprises 15 residues. Trimming removed 7 bases from V and 9 bases from J; junction bases left unmatched: 13. CDR1 is MNHEY, CDR2 SMNVEV, per germline (reference sequence). CDR3 bases: TGTGCCAGCACCCTAAGGGCGGGGGGGCCGAGTGAGCAGTTCTTC. This codes for CASTLRAGGPSEQFF.

By sample fraction, this clonotype is medium-sized. Here the CDR3 DNA reads TGCAGCGTTGCCCGGGACATAGACTCTGGGGCCAACGTCCTGACTTTC. Encoded protein: CSVARDIDSGANVLTF. This chain uses TRBV29-1 with TRBJ2-6; weak D call: TRBD1 (6 bases). Germline lookup yields CDR1 SQVTM and CDR2 ANQGSEA. This CDR3 contains 16 residues. Trimming cost V 4 bases and J 0 bases, with 13 bases left between them.

This clonotype counts as medium-sized. The V call is TRBV29-1, the J call TRBJ1-6, with D perhaps TRBD1 (5 bases). This CDR3 has 14 residues. Looked up from germline, CDR1 is SQVTM and CDR2 is ANQGSEA. CDR3 in DNA: TGCGGAGCAAGGTTTACAGGCTATAATTCACCCCTCCACTTT. It codes for CGARFTGYNSPLHF.

This clonotype has just a few counts. The rearrangement uses TRBV25-1 and TRBJ1-6; no clear D gene. The CDR3 has 13 amino acids. Trimming shortened V by 5 bases and J by 2 bases, and 4 bases separated the two germline ends. From germline, CDR1 is MGHDK and CDR2 SYGVNS. Written as DNA, the CDR3 is TGTGCCAGCAGTCGAACCTATAATTCACCCCTCCACTTT. It is translated as CASSRTYNSPLHF. Drawing the rest from reference TRBV25-1 and TRBJ1-6, the complete variable domain is EADIYQTPRYLVIGTGKKITLECSQTMGHDKMYWYQQDPGMELHLIHYSYGVNSTEKGDLSSESTVSRIRTEHFPLTLESARPSHTSQYLCASSRTYNSPLHFGNGTRLTVT.

V and J are TRBV20-1 and TRBJ1-2, with 7 bases aligning to TRBD1. This CDR3 is built from 12 residues. Looked up from germline, CDR1 is DFQATT and CDR2 is SNEGSKA (reference sequence). Here the CDR3 DNA reads TGCAGGCTCCGAGGGGGCCTCGATGGCTACACCTTC. It encodes CRLRGGLDGYTF.

By share, this clonotype counts as medium-sized (0.01 to 0.1%). The gene calls are TRBV18 and TRBJ1-3, with D possibly being TRBD1 (6 bases). V was clipped by 2 bases and J by 0 bases, with 17 bases between them. Germline loops: CDR1 KGHSH, CDR2 LQKENI. There are 18 residues in the CDR3. This chain's CDR3 is CASSPEATGSSSGNTIYF. The CDR3 bases are TGTGCCAGCTCACCAGAGGCGACAGGATCTAGCTCTGGAAACACCATATATTTT.

In this sample, this clonotype turned up a few times. The chain employs TRBV20-1 and TRBJ2-7; D gene unclear. The germline V and J ends were trimmed by 7 bases and 7 bases, with 29 bases remaining between them. The germline V gene has CDR1 DFQATT and CDR2 SNEGSKA (reference sequence). There are 16 residues in the CDR3. CDR3 nucleotides: TGCAGTGTCACCAGAGTCAGCTCTGTAGAGCCCGCTGAGCAGTACTTC. The encoded protein is CSVTRVSSVEPAEQYF.

This clonotype was counted many times. The chain links TRBV5-6 to TRBJ2-3; a weak D match, TRBD1 (6 bases). Per the germline V gene, CDR1 is SGHDT and CDR2 is YYEEEE. The CDR3 is 16 amino acids. The V end was cut by 4 bases, the J end by 3 bases, with 18 bases between. CDR3 nucleotides: TGTGCCAGCAGCCCGCTAGGGGGTTTGGGGACAGATACGCAGTATTTT. Translation: CASSPLGGLGTDTQYF.

The chain links TRBV2 to TRBJ2-3; D perhaps matches TRBD1 (5 bases). The ends were cut back, 6 bases at V and 4 bases at J, with 11 bases in the middle. The germline V gene encodes CDR1 SNHLY and CDR2 FYNNEI. The CDR3 is 13 amino acids. The CDR3 DNA sequence: TGTGCCAGCAGAGGCGACAGACCAGATACGCAGTATTTT. Translating it yields CASRGDRPDTQYF.

By sample share, this clonotype is medium-sized. This chain uses TRBV6-5 with TRBJ1-2; 9 bases align to TRBD1. Germline V gene data show CDR1 as MNHEY and CDR2 as SVGAGI. With 2 bases clipped from V and 8 bases from J, the junction kept 12 bases outside the gene matches. The CDR3 runs to 16 residues. CDR3 residues: CASSYAGTGYSSGYTF. The CDR3 region has the DNA TGTGCCAGCAGTTACGCGGGGACAGGGTATAGTAGCGGCTACACCTTC.

This clonotype is classed as medium-sized. The chain is built from TRBV10-3 and TRBJ1-1, with D perhaps matching TRBD1 (5 bases). The germline CDR1 and CDR2 sequences are ENHRY and SYGVKD. V was shortened by 11 bases and J by 0 bases, with 19 bases between the two germline ends. The CDR3 covers 15 residues. CDR3 loop: CAVQEVGGVNTEAFF. The CDR3 DNA reads TGTGCCGTTCAAGAGGTAGGAGGGGTGAACACTGAAGCTTTCTTT.

By proportion, this clonotype is medium-sized. The chain recombines TRBV12-3 or TRBV12-4 with TRBJ2-7, with a possible D match to TRBD1 (5 bases). This CDR3 contains 14 residues. Between the trimmed V and J ends, which lost 7 bases and 0 bases, there was a span of 13 bases. In nucleotides, the CDR3 is TGTGCCAGCACCTCAGACAGAAGCTCCTACGAGCAGTACTTC. Its translation: CASTSDRSSYEQYF.

This chain connects TRBV5-1 to TRBJ2-7; TRBD1 agrees at 7 bases. The V gene end was trimmed by 0 bases and the J gene end by 4 bases; junction bases not matched to a gene: 7. This CDR3 contains 15 residues. Germline CDR1 SGHRS, CDR2 YFSETQ. In DNA form, the CDR3 reads TGCGCCAGCAGCTTGGTGAGCCCAGGGGGATACGAGCAGTACTTC. Translation gives CASSLVSPGGYEQYF.

This clonotype was counted once. The genes are TRBV28 and TRBJ2-7; no firm D call. V lost 3 bases, J lost 6 bases, and 15 bases lay in between. Germline V gene lookup returns CDR1 MDHEN and CDR2 SYDVKM. This CDR3 contains 14 residues. In DNA, the CDR3 is TGTGCCAGCAGTTTGGCTCCGGAGCGAGGCGAGCAGTACTTC. Its translation is CASSLAPERGEQYF.

This clonotype appeared a few times. The chain joins TRBV2 to TRBJ2-3; 10 bases are shared with TRBD2. The germline gives CDR1 SNHLY, CDR2 FYNNEI. Trimming removed 8 bases from V and 1 base from J; junction bases left unmatched: 3. The CDR3 has 14 amino acids. CDR3 nucleotide sequence: TGTGCCAGCGGGACTAGCGCAGGCACAGATACGCAGTATTTT. Translation: CASGTSAGTDTQYF.